The present entry profiles one T cell receptor beta chain with its context. What it binds is not known. Primers for the PCR totalled 60 Vbeta and 13 Jbeta. Clones were read by immunoSEQ multiplex PCR, and TCRdb kept only the in-frame ones, dropping some. The table has just over 150,000 clones, less than 90% seen once. The data are from a study of cytomegalovirus exposure and HLA in healthy donors. As for the study in general: Researchers previously reported finding fewer than 140 million unique TCR beta sequences from 170 million or so T cells.

General study results and limits: The authors later found TCR association rates varying by HLA locus, with DRB1 most and HLA-C fewest. Among CMV-associated TCR beta chains, most appeared HLA-restricted in a later analysis. Association of a missense DCLRE1C variant with TCR beta V- and J-gene trimming was reported in a later analysis.

This CDR3 contains 14 residues. V lost 5 bases, J lost 4 bases, and 14 bases lay in between. Germline assignment: CDR1 LNHDA and CDR2 SQIVND (reference sequence). The TCR sequence derives from a woman under 30 in good health and CMV-seronegative. What was sequenced was PBMCs. The V call is TRBV19, the J call TRBJ1-1; D gene uncertain. DNA of the CDR3: TGTGCCAGTAGTTTGGGCCTGGTTGGCACTGAAGCTTTCTTT. This encodes CASSLGLVGTEAFF.